This T cell receptor beta chain is from a study of human T cells and chemical hapten exposure. Study in general: Patients had diphenylcyclopropenone applied to the scalp weekly throughout the roughly 25-week study.

The CDR3 extends over 15 amino acids. In germline, CDR1 is LGHDT, CDR2 YNNKEL (reference sequence). The V gene end was trimmed by 1 base and the J gene end by 7 bases; junction bases not matched to a gene: 8. This clonotype was picked up a small number of times. Documented time point: patch test 1, 2 weeks after DPC sensitization. The treatment was: therapeutic diphenylcyclopropenone sensitization with weekly scalp DPC. Prior to each patch test being applied, blood was drawn. Sequencing started from total RNA isolated from unfractionated whole blood. MiXCR was run by TCRdb on the RACE reads, yielding one entry per CDR3 protein. The data hold 300,000 to 450,000 distinct CDR3 sequences, with nearly 5% observed a single time.

The gene calls are TRBV3-1 and TRBJ2-7; 9 bases fit TRBD1. The specimen was whole blood, collected in connection with sensitization to the hapten diphenylcyclopropenone (DPC). This receptor was taken from a woman aged 45-59 years with alopecia areata. Some clones in this sample may be carry-over from other donors' samples. This chain's CDR3 is CASSQVRTGGGEQYF. In DNA, the CDR3 is TGTGCCAGCAGCCAAGTCCGCACAGGGGGCGGAGAGCAGTACTTC.